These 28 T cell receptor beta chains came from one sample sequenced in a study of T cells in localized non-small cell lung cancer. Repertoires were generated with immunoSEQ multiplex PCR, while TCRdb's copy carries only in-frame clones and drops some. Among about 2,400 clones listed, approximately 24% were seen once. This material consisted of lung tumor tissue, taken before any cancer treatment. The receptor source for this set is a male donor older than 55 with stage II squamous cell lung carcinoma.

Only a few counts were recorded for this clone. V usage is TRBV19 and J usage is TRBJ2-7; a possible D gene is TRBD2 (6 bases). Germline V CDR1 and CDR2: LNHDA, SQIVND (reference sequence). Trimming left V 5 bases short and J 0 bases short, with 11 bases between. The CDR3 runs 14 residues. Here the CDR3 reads CASSRGMHSYEQYF. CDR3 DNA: TGTGCCAGTAGTCGGGGGATGCACTCCTACGAGCAGTACTTC.

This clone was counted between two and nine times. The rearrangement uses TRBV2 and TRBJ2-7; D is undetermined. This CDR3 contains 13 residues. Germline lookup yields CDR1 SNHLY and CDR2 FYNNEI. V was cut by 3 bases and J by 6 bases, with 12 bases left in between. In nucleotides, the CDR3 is TGTGCCAGCAGTGACCGGCAGCGCCCCGAGCAGTACTTC. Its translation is CASSDRQRPEQYF.

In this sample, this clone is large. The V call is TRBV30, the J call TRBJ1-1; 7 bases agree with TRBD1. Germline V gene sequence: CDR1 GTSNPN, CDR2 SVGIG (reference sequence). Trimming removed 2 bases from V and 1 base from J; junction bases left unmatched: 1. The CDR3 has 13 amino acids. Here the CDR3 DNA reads TGTGCCTGGAGTCGACAGGGGAACACTGAAGCTTTCTTT. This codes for CAWSRQGNTEAFF.

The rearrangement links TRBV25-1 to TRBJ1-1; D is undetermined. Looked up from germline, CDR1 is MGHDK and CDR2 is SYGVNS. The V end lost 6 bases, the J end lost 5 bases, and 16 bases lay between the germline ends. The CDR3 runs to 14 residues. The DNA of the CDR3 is TGTGCCAGCAGATACCGGGAAGAGGGAACTGAAGCTTTCTTT. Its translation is CASRYREEGTEAFF. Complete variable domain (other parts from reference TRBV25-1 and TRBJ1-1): EADIYQTPRYLVIGTGKKITLECSQTMGHDKMYWYQQDPGMELHLIHYSYGVNSTEKGDLSSESTVSRIRTEHFPLTLESARPSHTSQYLCASRYREEGTEAFFGQGTRLTVV.

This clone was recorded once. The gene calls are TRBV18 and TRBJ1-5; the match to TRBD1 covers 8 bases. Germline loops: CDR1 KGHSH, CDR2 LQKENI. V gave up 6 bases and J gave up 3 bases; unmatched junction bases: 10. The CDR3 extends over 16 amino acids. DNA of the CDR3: TGTGCCAGCTCTCTCCAACAGGGGGTTGACAATCAGCCCCAGCATTTT. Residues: CASSLQQGVDNQPQHF.

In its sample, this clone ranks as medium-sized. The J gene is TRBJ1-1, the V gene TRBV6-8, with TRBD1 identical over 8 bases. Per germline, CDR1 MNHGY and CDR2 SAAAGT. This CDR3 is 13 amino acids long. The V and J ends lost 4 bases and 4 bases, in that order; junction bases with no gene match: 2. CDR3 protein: CASSSGGSTEAFF. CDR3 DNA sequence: TGTGCCAGCAGTTCAGGGGGCTCCACTGAAGCTTTCTTT.

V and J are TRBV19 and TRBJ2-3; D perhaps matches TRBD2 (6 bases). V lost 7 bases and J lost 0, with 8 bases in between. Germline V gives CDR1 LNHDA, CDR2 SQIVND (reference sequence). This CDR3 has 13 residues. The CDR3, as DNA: TGTGCCAGTACGGAGGGGAGCACAGATACGCAGTATTTT. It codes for CASTEGSTDTQYF.

The CDR3 coding sequence is TGTGCCTATCAGGCGCAGACTAACTATGGCTACACCTTC. It codes for CAYQAQTNYGYTF. The chain combines TRBV30 with TRBJ1-2; no definite D call. Per germline, CDR1 GTSNPN and CDR2 SVGIG (reference sequence). V gave up 7 bases and J gave up 0 bases, with 12 bases separating them. This CDR3 spans 13 amino acids.

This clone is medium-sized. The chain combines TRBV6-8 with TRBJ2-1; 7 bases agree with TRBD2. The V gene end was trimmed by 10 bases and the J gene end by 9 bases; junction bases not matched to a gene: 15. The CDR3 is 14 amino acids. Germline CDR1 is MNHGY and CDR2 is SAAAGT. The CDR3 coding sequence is TGTGCCACCTCCCGGGCGGGGGACGATGGTGAGCAGTTCTTC. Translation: CATSRAGDDGEQFF.

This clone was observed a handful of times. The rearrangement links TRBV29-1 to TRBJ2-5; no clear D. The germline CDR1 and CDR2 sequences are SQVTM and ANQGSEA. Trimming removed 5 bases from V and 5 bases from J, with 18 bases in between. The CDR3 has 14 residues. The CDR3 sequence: CSVTASGTRETQYF. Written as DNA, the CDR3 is TGCAGCGTTACGGCCAGTGGTACGCGGGAGACCCAGTACTTC.

The CDR3 DNA is TGTGCCAGCAGCTTCTACCCCACCAATGAGCAGTTCTTC. It translates to CASSFYPTNEQFF. The J gene is TRBJ2-1, the V gene TRBV7-2; the D is unclear. Trimming cost V 3 bases and J 6 bases, with 9 bases left between them. CDR3 length: 13 amino acids. Germline assignment: CDR1 SGHTA and CDR2 FQGNSA.

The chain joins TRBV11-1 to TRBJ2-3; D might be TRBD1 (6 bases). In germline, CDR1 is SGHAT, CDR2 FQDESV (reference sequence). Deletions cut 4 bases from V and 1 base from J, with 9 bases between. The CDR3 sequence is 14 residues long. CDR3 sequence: CASSSGGGTDTQYF. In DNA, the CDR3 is TGTGCCAGCAGCTCTGGGGGCGGCACAGATACGCAGTATTTT.

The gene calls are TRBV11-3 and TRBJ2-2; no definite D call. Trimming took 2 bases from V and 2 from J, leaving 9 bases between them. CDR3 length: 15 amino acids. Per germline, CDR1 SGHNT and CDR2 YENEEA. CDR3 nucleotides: TGTGCCAGCAGCTTAAGGCAGCTTAACACCGGGGAGCTGTTTTTT. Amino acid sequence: CASSLRQLNTGELFF.

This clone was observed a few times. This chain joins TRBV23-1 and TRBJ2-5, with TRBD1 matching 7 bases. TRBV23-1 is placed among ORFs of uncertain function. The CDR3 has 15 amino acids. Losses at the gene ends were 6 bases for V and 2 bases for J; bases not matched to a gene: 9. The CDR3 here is CASSWGQRGQETQYF. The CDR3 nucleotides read TGCGCCAGCAGCTGGGGACAGAGGGGACAAGAGACCCAGTACTTC.

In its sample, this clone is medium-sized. In DNA form, the CDR3 reads TGTGCCAGCAGCCCGGACAGGGTTCTCCTCCCCGGGGAGCTGTTTTTT. This codes for CASSPDRVLLPGELFF. The chain links TRBV11-3 to TRBJ2-2; TRBD1 agrees at 8 bases. This CDR3 has 16 amino acids. Trimming took 5 bases from V and 6 from J; bases not matched to a gene: 11. Per the germline V gene, CDR1 is SGHNT and CDR2 is YENEEA.

The DNA for the CDR3 is TGTGCCAGCTCACGTATAACAGGGGGCGTAGGGGCCAACGTCCTGACTTTC. Translation: CASSRITGGVGANVLTF. The chain has TRBV18 and TRBJ2-6; TRBD1 matches 9 bases. The CDR3 is 17 amino acids. The trim removed 4 bases at V and 4 bases at J, leaving 8 bases unmatched. The germline V gene encodes CDR1 KGHSH and CDR2 LQKENI.

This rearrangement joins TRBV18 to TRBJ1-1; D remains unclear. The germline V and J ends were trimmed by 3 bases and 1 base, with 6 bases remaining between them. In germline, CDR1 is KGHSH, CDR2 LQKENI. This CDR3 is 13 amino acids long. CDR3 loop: CASSPVQNTEAFF. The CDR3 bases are TGTGCCAGCTCACCCGTGCAGAACACTGAAGCTTTCTTT.

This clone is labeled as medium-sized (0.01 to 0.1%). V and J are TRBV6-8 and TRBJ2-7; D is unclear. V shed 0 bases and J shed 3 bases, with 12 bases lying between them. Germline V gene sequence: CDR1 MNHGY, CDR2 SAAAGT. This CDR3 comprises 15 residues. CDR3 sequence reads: CASSYSIAAHYEQYF. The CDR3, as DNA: TGTGCCAGCAGTTACTCGATAGCAGCGCACTACGAGCAGTACTTC.

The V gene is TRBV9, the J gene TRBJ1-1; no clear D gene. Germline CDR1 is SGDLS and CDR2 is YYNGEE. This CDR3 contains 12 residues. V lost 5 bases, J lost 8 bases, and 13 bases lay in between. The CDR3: CASSLSRVEAFF. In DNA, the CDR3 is TGTGCCAGCAGTTTGAGTAGGGTGGAAGCTTTCTTT.

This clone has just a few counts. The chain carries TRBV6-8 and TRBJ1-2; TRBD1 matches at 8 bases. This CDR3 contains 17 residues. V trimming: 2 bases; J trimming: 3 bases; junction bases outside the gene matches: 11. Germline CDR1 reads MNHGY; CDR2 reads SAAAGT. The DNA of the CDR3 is TGTGCCAGCAGTTACGGTCTTGGACAGGGTGCGGACTATGGCTACACCTTC. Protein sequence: CASSYGLGQGADYGYTF.

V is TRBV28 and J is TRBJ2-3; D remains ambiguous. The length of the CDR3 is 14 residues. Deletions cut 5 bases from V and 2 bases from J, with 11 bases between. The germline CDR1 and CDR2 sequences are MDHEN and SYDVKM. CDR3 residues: CASSPNVDTDTQYF. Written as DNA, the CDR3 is TGTGCCAGCAGTCCCAATGTCGACACAGATACGCAGTATTTT.

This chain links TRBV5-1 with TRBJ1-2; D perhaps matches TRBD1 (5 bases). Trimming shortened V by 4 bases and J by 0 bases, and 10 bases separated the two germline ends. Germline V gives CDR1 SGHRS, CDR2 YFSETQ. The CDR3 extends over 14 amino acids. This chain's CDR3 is CASSRDRTNYGYTF. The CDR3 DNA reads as TGCGCCAGCAGCAGGGACCGAACTAACTATGGCTACACCTTC.

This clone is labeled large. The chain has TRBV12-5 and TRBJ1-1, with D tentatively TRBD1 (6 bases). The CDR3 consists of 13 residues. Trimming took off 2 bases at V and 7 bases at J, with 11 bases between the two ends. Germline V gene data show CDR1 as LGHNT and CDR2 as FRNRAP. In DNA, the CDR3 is TGTGCTAGTGGTTTGCTCCTAGGGGGTGAAGCTTTCTTT. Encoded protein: CASGLLLGGEAFF.

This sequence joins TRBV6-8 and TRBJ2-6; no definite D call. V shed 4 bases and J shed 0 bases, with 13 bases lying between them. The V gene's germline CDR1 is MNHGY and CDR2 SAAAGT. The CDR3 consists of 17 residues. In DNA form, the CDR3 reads TGTGCCAGCAGTTCATGGTTGTCCCTCTCTGGGGCCAACGTCCTGACTTTC. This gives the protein CASSSWLSLSGANVLTF.

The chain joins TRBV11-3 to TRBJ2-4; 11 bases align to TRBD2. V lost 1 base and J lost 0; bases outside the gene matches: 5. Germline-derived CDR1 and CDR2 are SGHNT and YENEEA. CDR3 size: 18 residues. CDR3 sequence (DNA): TGTGCCAGCAGCTTAGTAGCGGGGGGGGGCGAAGCCAAAAACATTCAGTACTTC. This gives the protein CASSLVAGGGEAKNIQYF.

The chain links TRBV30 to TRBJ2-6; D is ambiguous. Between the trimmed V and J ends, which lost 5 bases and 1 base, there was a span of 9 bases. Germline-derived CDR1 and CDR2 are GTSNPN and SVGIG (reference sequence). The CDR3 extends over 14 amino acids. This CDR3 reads CAWGSRSGANVLTF. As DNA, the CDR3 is TGTGCCTGGGGGTCGCGATCTGGGGCCAACGTCCTGACTTTC.

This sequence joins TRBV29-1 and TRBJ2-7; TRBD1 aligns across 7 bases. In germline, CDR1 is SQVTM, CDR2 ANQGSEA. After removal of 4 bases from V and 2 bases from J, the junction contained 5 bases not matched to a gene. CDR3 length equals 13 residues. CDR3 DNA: TGCAGCGTTGTCCGGGACAGCGCCTACGAGCAGTACTTC. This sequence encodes CSVVRDSAYEQYF.

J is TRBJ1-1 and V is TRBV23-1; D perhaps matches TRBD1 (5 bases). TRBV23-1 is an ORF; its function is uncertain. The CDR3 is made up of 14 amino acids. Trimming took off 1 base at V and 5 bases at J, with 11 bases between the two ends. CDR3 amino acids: CASSQLGAGTEAFF. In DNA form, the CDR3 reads TGCGCCAGCAGTCAATTAGGGGCGGGGACTGAAGCTTTCTTT.